This T cell receptor beta chain derives from a study of neurological immune-mediated disorders. TCRdb passed the 5' RACE reads through MiXCR, listing each CDR3 protein once. The sample lists about 87,000 distinct CDR3 sequences, 3% to 4.5% occurring once. Trimming removed 0 bases from V and 2 bases from J, with 4 bases in between. The CDR3 is 12 residues long. CDR1 and CDR2 (germline): DFQATT, SNEGSKA (reference sequence). The specimen sequenced was PBMCs. This TCR was sampled from a woman aged 45-65 years with multiple sclerosis. This rearrangement joins TRBV20-1 to TRBJ1-2; D uncertain. CDR3 DNA sequence: TGCAGTGCTAGAGAAGACAACTATGGCTACACCTTC. As protein: CSAREDNYGYTF.